This T cell receptor (beta chain) originates from a study of T cells after posttransplantation cyclophosphamide (TCRdb year 2016). As for the study more broadly: T cell repertoire reconstitution was tracked by TRB sequencing after myeloablative bone marrow transplantation in which posttransplantation cyclophosphamide was used as GVHD prophylaxis. Public TRB sequences were checked against a database of over 3,500 sequences associated with responses to pathogens, tumor antigens, self-antigens and alloantigens. Samples from a few dozen PTCy-treated patients and approximately 16 related bone marrow donors of those patients were subjected to antigen receptor sequencing. TRB sequencing was also done on up to 3 additional blood samples from 2 to 5.2 years after transplant in 3 patients, and on pretransplant blood from several patients. Blood from every one of the 30 to 35 PTCy patients who had 1-year posttransplant specimens underwent TRB sequencing. Because TRA and TRB clonality were tightly correlated in 9 samples, subsequent TCR analyses were focused on TRB only.

Genomic DNA was used for TRB sequencing, which was performed with the immunoSEQ assay at survey resolution or with the hsTCRB kit. The authors' pipeline ran thus. Initial read processing used immunoSEQ software, and repertoire analyses used the LymphoSeq R package. Clonality was calculated as 1 minus normalized Shannon entropy, and the Gini coefficient was also calculated for each TRB dataset. To infer phenotypes in unsorted samples, TRB sequences from sorted subsets of the recipient or donor were mapped onto unsorted samples from the same recipient. TCRdb's version of the immuneACCESS table is confined to in-frame rearrangements and falls short of the full clone set. An unresolved V gene accounts for under half of the shortfall where checked; the remainder is of unknown origin. The V and J calls and clone size are taken from that table; D and trimming were inferred from the DNA. This sample holds about 9,100 clones; over 75% were observed only once. Around a quarter of the sample is held by the ten biggest clonotypes.

The CDR3, from cysteine to phenylalanine, totals 14 residues. Only the CDR3 DNA is retained, 42 bases long and in frame from the first base. Here is what the overall study found, with its caveats: The TRB repertoires of T cells infiltrating skin or GI tract showed only limited overlap with the TRB repertoires of T cells in blood. Donor-recipient similarity was low at 1-2 months but increased during the first year, and donor CD8+ memory clones often dominated later blood repertoires. Across the 45 to 55 patients, TRB clonality was highly associated with recipient CMV seropositivity and CMV reactivation, and diversity with PTCy was similar to that in the CNI/methotrexate controls.

To note about this clone: The antigen this receptor binds is unknown. No base quality information exists; no much larger clone differs at one position.

The sample's time point label is to be understood as: posttransplant day relative to BM transplant. A control cohort of roughly 10 patients who had been given myeloablative marrow transplants with methotrexate plus a calcineurin inhibitor was sampled 1 year after transplant. Peripheral blood and bone marrow mononuclear cells were isolated by Ficoll-Hypaque density centrifugation and were cryopreserved. The chain is made from TRBV12-1 and TRBJ2-5; the D call TRBD2 from the table was never checked on the DNA. TRBV12-1 is a documented pseudogene. This TCR was recovered from a young adult male patient who received an allogeneic stem cell transplant from an unrelated donor, was CMV-positive, and had no GVHD. Some T cells may originate with the graft donor following a transplant. The specimen comprised PBMCs, sampled after an allogeneic stem cell transplant with a calcineurin inhibitor and methotrexate. The base sequence is TGTGCCAGCAGCTGGGGGCGGGAGCCAGAGACCCAGTACTTC. The encoded protein is CASSWGREPETQYF.